This T cell receptor (beta chain) is drawn from a study of blood T cells in healthy people across ages. The CDR3 has 15 amino acids. CDR1 is SGHRS, CDR2 YFSETQ, per germline. V was cut by 1 base and J by 0 bases, with 5 bases left in between. This clonotype occurred a few times. Together with a sample-barcoded 5' primer, a J-beta primer mix was included in a second PCR lasting 7 to 11 cycles. In TCRdb, the 5' RACE reads were re-called with MiXCR into one record per CDR3 protein. The sample has some 1 million distinct CDR3 sequences, around 45% seen once. This clonotype originated in a woman aged 55-70 years in good health. The chain has TRBV5-1 and TRBJ2-6; no clear D. What was sequenced was blood. The CDR3 here is CASSLRASGANVLTF. CDR3 in DNA: TGCGCCAGCAGCTTGCGGGCCTCTGGGGCCAACGTCCTGACTTTC.